This T cell receptor beta chain was documented in a study of cytomegalovirus exposure and HLA in healthy donors. Study as a whole: Roughly 180 million T cells yielded 120 million or so unique TCR beta sequences, as an earlier analysis found. Study-level results: DRB1 showed the most TCR associations and HLA-C the fewest in a later analysis, as rates varied by HLA locus. A later analysis found most CMV-associated TCR beta chains apparently HLA-restricted. Sequence variants that were highly shared formed a cluster that was likely a sequencing artifact.

Amplification used 60 Vbeta primers and 13 Jbeta primers. The table came from immunoSEQ multiplex PCR; TCRdb's copy has only in-frame clones and leaves some out. The repertoire has roughly 140,000 clones, more than 75% of them found once; the top ten carry about 3.5%. This CDR3 spans 12 amino acids. Germline V gene lookup returns CDR1 SQVTM and CDR2 ANQGSEA. The germline V and J ends were trimmed by 4 bases and 5 bases, with 12 bases remaining between them. Notes on this clone: The antigen is not known.

The chain carries TRBV29-1 and TRBJ2-7; D is perhaps TRBD2 (5 bases). This receptor was taken from a human donor in good health. The specimen sequenced was PBMCs. This CDR3 is CSVVPPGNEQYF. The CDR3 nucleotides read TGCAGCGTTGTCCCGCCGGGGAACGAGCAGTACTTC.